Given below is one TCR beta chain in context. Method: immunoSEQ multiplex PCR; TCRdb's copy keeps in-frame clones and lacks some. The sample consists of approximately 44,000 clones, about 75% of them appearing once. These data are taken from a study of control samples from healthy donors and cancer patients. V lost 3 bases to trimming and J lost 6 bases, with 9 bases between them. The CDR3 is 12 residues long. CDR1 is SQVTM, CDR2 ANQGSEA, per germline. This chain connects TRBV29-1 to TRBJ2-1; D unclear. The sequenced material came from formalin-fixed, paraffin-embedded tissue. This TCR was sampled from a male donor with melanoma. This chain's CDR3 is CSVDVASNEQFF. The CDR3 region has the DNA TGCAGCGTTGACGTCGCTAGCAATGAGCAGTTCTTC.